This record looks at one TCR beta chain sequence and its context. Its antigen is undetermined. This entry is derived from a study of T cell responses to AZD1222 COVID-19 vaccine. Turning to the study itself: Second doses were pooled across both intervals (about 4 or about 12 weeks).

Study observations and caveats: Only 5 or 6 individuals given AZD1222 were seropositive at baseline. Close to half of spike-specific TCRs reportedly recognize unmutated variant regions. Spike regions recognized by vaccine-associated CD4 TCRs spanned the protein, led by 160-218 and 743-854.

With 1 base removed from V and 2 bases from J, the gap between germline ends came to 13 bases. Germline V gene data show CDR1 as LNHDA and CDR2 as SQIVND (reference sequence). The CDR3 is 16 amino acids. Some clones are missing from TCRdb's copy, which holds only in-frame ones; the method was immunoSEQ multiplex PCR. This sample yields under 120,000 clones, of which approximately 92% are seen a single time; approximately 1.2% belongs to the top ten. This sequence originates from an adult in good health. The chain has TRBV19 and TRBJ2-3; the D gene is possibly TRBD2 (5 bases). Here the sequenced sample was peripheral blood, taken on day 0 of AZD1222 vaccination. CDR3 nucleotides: TGTGCCAGTAGTATAGGGCCGGGGTTGAACACAGATACGCAGTATTTT. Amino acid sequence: CASSIGPGLNTDTQYF.